The clone carrying this T cell receptor beta chain was observed many times. What it binds is unknown. These data originate in a study of response to subunit inactivated influenza vaccine. Study-wide points: It was the authors' suggestion that each seasonal influenza vaccination recruits few new T cells.

V dropped 6 bases and J dropped 4 bases, with 15 bases sitting between them. The CDR3 runs to 14 residues. TCRdb re-called the RT-PCR reads through MiXCR, storing one row per CDR3 protein. Of around 500,000 distinct CDR3 sequences listed, approximately 11% are singletons. The sequencing used PBMCs from blood, collected more than 35 days after vaccination. The V call is TRBV12-3 or TRBV12-4, the J call TRBJ1-2; D remains ambiguous. This clonotype was sampled from a man aged 50 to 60 who received an inactivated influenza vaccine. CDR3 region: CASRGIPNPYGYTF. CDR3 DNA sequence: TGTGCCAGCAGAGGGATCCCCAACCCCTATGGCTACACCTTC.